This TCR beta chain is from a study of cytomegalovirus exposure and HLA in healthy donors. Study-wide points: Three CMV-associated chains proved CMV antigen-specific in vitro.

The PCR made use of 60 Vbeta and 13 Jbeta primers. Sequencing was performed with immunoSEQ multiplex PCR; in TCRdb, only in-frame clones are kept and a portion is missing. The data contain around 120,000 clones, about four fifths of them seen just once; the ten biggest clones take up 4%. The V and J ends lost 5 bases and 3 bases, in that order; junction bases with no gene match: 7. The germline CDR1 and CDR2 sequences are SEHNR and FQNEAQ (reference sequence). The CDR3 contains 14 residues. On this clone: Its target is not known.

This receptor was taken from a woman in her 40s in good health and CMV-seronegative. The V and J genes are TRBV7-9 and TRBJ2-7, with 7 bases fitting TRBD2. Source material: PBMCs. This chain's CDR3 is CASSGSSGFYEQYF. The CDR3 DNA reads TGTGCCAGCAGCGGATCTAGCGGATTCTACGAGCAGTACTTC.